This T cell receptor beta chain emerged from a study of T cell repertoires in cytomegalovirus infection. As for the study in general: Public signatures in TCR beta pointed to CMV infection and matching HLA type.

The germline gives CDR1 SGHTA, CDR2 FQGNSA. The CDR3 consists of 11 residues. Trimming shortened V by 4 bases and J by 10 bases, and 8 bases separated the two germline ends. Study-wide points: Clonotypes of TCR beta that were HLA-C-restricted and CMV-specific dominated the ex vivo response. Based on cumulative public TCR beta family frequency, carriers of CMV plus the relevant HLA were identified.

MiXCR, run by TCRdb on the reads, gives a single entry per CDR3 protein. Of more than 400,000 distinct CDR3 sequences in the sample, about 25% are singletons; the top ten hold approximately 13%. The table lists this clonotype with many counts. Its specificity is not known. This clonotype was obtained from a human donor in good health (CMV status not recorded). Some clones in this sample may be carry-over from other donors' samples. The chain links TRBV7-2 to TRBJ2-1; D not resolved. Sequenced: PBMCs. CDR3 protein: CASSSRWEQFF. The DNA of the CDR3 is TGTGCCAGCAGCTCGCGGTGGGAGCAGTTCTTC.